This TCR beta chain emerged from a study of human T cells and chemical hapten exposure. The wider study: Doses of diphenylcyclopropenone went to the patients' scalps weekly throughout the approximately 22-week study. Study-level findings and limits: Patch test scores rose with PT1 expanded TCR counts, a positive correlation. Alopecia was present in the donors, so their immune response may differ from healthy people's.

Indicated time point: pre-sensitization, week 0. Treatment described: therapeutic diphenylcyclopropenone sensitization with weekly scalp DPC. Donation of samples came from alopecia patients who were 18 to 70 years old and suitable for DPC. This clonotype was detected ten times or more. What it binds is unknown. In TCRdb, the RACE reads were re-called with MiXCR into one record per CDR3 protein. This table has 380,000 or so distinct CDR3 sequences, 4.5% to 7% appearing once. The CDR3 runs to 16 residues. The germline gives CDR1 SGHAT, CDR2 FQNNGV. V lost 0 bases to trimming and J lost 5 bases; unmatched junction nucleotides: 5.

The clonotype originates from a woman between 18 and 30 years old with alopecia areata. Some clones in this sample may be carry-over from other donors' samples. Sequencing used whole blood, obtained in connection with sensitization to the hapten diphenylcyclopropenone (DPC). The genes are TRBV11-2 and TRBJ2-3; 10 bases are shared with TRBD2. The CDR3 DNA follows: TGTGCCAGCAGCTTAGATAGCGGGGGGCCGGGAGATACGCAGTATTTT. Encoded protein: CASSLDSGGPGDTQYF. The whole variable domain, filled in from reference TRBV11-2 and TRBJ2-3, reads EAGVAQSPRYKIIEKRQSVAFWCNPISGHATLYWYQQILGQGPKLLIQFQNNGVVDDSQLPKDRFSAERLKGVDSTLKIQPAKLEDSAVYLCASSLDSGGPGDTQYFGPGTRLTVL.